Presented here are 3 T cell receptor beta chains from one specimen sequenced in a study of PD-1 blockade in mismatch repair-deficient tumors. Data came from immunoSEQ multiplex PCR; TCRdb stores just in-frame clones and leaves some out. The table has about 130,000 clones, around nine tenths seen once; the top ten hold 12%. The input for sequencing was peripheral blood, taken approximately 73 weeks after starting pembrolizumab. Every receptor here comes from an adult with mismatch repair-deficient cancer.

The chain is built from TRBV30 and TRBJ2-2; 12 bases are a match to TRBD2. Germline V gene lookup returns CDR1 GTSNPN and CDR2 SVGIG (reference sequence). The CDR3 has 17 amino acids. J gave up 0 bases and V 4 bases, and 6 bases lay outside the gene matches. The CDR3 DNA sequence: TGTGCCTGGAAAGTGACTAGCGGGAGCCCGAACACCGGGGAGCTGTTTTTT. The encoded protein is CAWKVTSGSPNTGELFF.

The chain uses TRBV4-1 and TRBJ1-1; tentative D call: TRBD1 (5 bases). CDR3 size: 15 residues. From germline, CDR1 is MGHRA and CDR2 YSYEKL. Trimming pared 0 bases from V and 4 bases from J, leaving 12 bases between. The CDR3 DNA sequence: TGCGCCAGCAGCCAAGAAACGGCGGGGCGCACTGAAGCTTTCTTT. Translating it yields CASSQETAGRTEAFF.

CDR3 in DNA: TGTGCCAGCAGTGTAGGAGGTGAAGCTTTCTTT. The encoded protein is CASSVGGEAFF. V and J are TRBV6-1 and TRBJ1-1; D ambiguous. Germline lookup yields CDR1 MNHNS and CDR2 SASEGT. V gave up 4 bases and J gave up 7 bases, with 7 bases separating them. The CDR3 totals 11 residues.